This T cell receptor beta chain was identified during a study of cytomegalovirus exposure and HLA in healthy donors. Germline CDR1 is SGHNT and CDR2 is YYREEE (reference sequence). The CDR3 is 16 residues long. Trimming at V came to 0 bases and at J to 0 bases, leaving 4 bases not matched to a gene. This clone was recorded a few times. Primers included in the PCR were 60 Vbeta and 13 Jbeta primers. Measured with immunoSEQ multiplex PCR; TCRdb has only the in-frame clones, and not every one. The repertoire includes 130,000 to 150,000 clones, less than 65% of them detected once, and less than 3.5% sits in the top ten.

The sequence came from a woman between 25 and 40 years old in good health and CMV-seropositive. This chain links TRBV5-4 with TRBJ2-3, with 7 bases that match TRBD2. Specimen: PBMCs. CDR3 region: CASSLGAGVSTDTQYF. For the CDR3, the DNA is TGTGCCAGCAGCTTGGGGGCGGGGGTTAGCACAGATACGCAGTATTTT.